These 18 T cell receptor beta chains share one sample of origin, sequenced in a study of cytomegalovirus exposure and HLA in healthy donors. The PCR had 60 Vbeta and 13 Jbeta primers. The protocol was immunoSEQ multiplex PCR, while the TCRdb copy is restricted to in-frame clones and leaves out a portion. Of roughly 100,000 clones listed, 73% are singletons. The sample consisted of PBMCs. The receptors originated from a man aged 35 to 55 in good health and CMV-seronegative.

V gene TRBV12-5 combines with J gene TRBJ1-1; TRBD1 is a possible D gene (6 bases). Trimming took off 7 bases at V and 1 base at J, with 10 bases between the two ends. The germline V gene encodes CDR1 LGHNT and CDR2 FRNRAP. The CDR3 runs 13 residues. CDR3 coding DNA: TGTGCTAGTGTCCTGACAGGGAACACTGAAGCTTTCTTT. Its translation is CASVLTGNTEAFF.

This chain links TRBV5-1 with TRBJ2-7, with 8 bases fitting TRBD1. Trimming at V came to 0 bases and at J to 9 bases, leaving 8 bases not matched to a gene. Germline-derived CDR1 and CDR2 are SGHRS and YFSETQ. This CDR3 contains 14 residues. CDR3 nucleotide sequence: TGCGCCAGCAGCTTGGGACAGGGGTTGGATGGGCAGTACTTC. As protein: CASSLGQGLDGQYF.

The chain carries TRBV30 and TRBJ2-7, with D perhaps TRBD2 (5 bases). This CDR3 region has 14 residues. The V end was cut by 5 bases, the J end by 2 bases, with 16 bases between. In germline, CDR1 is GTSNPN, CDR2 SVGIG (reference sequence). The CDR3 DNA follows: TGTGCCTGGGGGCTCGGGGAGCTAACCTACGAGCAGTACTTC. Translating it yields CAWGLGELTYEQYF.

V is TRBV7-9 and J is TRBJ2-6, with TRBD1 matching 10 bases. Germline CDR1 SEHNR, CDR2 FQNEAQ (reference sequence). The junction had 10 bases not matched to a gene; V was cut back by 10 bases and J by 4 bases. This CDR3 region has 16 residues. DNA of the CDR3: TGTGCCACAGGGACAGGGGATTGGGTCGGGGCCAACGTCCTGACTTTC. Amino acids: CATGTGDWVGANVLTF.

The chain recombines TRBV6-1 with TRBJ1-5; D gene unclear. The CDR3 contains 13 residues. Germline V gives CDR1 MNHNS, CDR2 SASEGT. V shed 4 bases and J shed 2 bases, with 6 bases lying between them. In nucleotides, the CDR3 is TGTGCCAGCAGTGGTATTGGCAATCAGCCCCAGCATTTT. This encodes CASSGIGNQPQHF.

The chain links TRBV27 to TRBJ2-5; the match to TRBD1 covers 10 bases. The better agreement between TRBJ2-7 and the DNA end casts doubt on the J call. Germline V gene lookup returns CDR1 MNHEY and CDR2 SMNVEV (reference sequence). The CDR3 sequence is 15 residues long. The CDR3 here is CASSILRDRGYEQYF. CDR3 bases: TGTGCCAGCAGTATCCTCCGGGACAGGGGCTACGAGCAGTACTTC.

The rearrangement links TRBV13 to TRBJ1-4, with D perhaps TRBD1 (5 bases). V lost 1 base to trimming and J lost 8 bases, with 5 bases between them. The CDR3 length is 12 residues. Germline assignment: CDR1 PRHDT and CDR2 FYEKMQ (reference sequence). In DNA, the CDR3 is TGTGCCAGCAGCTTAGCAGGGGAAAAACTGTTTTTT. Translation gives CASSLAGEKLFF.

J is TRBJ2-7 and V is TRBV2; 9 bases map to TRBD1. J was trimmed by 4 bases and V by 4 bases; bases with no gene match: 8. Germline assignment: CDR1 SNHLY and CDR2 FYNNEI. The length of the CDR3 is 15 residues. The CDR3, as DNA: TGTGCCAGCAGTGGTCCTGGGACAGGGATATACGAGCAGTACTTC. It codes for CASSGPGTGIYEQYF.

The chain carries TRBV6-1 and TRBJ1-1; TRBD1 might be the D (6 bases). Trimming took 5 bases from V and 2 from J, leaving 9 bases between them. Germline assignment: CDR1 MNHNS and CDR2 SASEGT. The CDR3 is made up of 13 amino acids. The CDR3: CASSRDTNTEAFF. CDR3 DNA: TGTGCCAGCAGTCGGGACACCAACACTGAAGCTTTCTTT.

V gene TRBV15 combines with J gene TRBJ2-7, with 8 bases that match TRBD1. Looked up from germline, CDR1 is LNHNV and CDR2 is YYDKDF (reference sequence). V shed 7 bases, J shed 5 bases, and the junction held 7 bases outside the gene matches. The CDR3 consists of 13 residues. The CDR3 DNA reads as TGTGCCACCAAGGACAGGGATGTTCACGAGCAGTACTTC. This codes for CATKDRDVHEQYF.

V usage is TRBV7-9 and J usage is TRBJ2-1; D is possibly TRBD2 (5 bases). V lost 1 base and J 2 bases, leaving 9 bases between the germline ends. This CDR3 spans 15 amino acids. Germline CDR1 is SEHNR and CDR2 is FQNEAQ (reference sequence). CDR3 coding DNA: TGTGCCAGCAGCTTAGGTTCTAGCCCCTACAATGAGCAGTTCTTC. As protein: CASSLGSSPYNEQFF.

The chain recombines TRBV4-1 with TRBJ2-3; TRBD2 aligns across 8 bases. Germline CDR1 is MGHRA and CDR2 is YSYEKL. Trimming at V came to 4 bases and at J to 1 base, leaving 1 base not matched to a gene. The CDR3 loop spans 14 amino acids. CDR3 protein: CASSLTSGTDTQYF. CDR3 DNA sequence: TGCGCCAGCAGCCTGACTAGCGGCACAGATACGCAGTATTTT.

This clone has only a few counts. This sequence joins TRBV5-1 and TRBJ2-5; 7 bases are shared with TRBD1. The CDR3 length is 14 residues. V dropped 7 bases and J dropped 1; count of bases not matched to a gene: 7. The germline CDR1 and CDR2 sequences are SGHRS and YFSETQ. In DNA, the CDR3 is TGCGCCAGCGCGACCGGGACAGCCCAAGAGACCCAGTACTTC. Its translation: CASATGTAQETQYF.

The V and J genes are TRBV27 and TRBJ2-1, with D perhaps TRBD2 (5 bases). V dropped 3 bases and J dropped 0 bases, with 6 bases sitting between them. The V gene's germline CDR1 is MNHEY and CDR2 SMNVEV (reference sequence). This CDR3 region has 14 residues. The CDR3 DNA reads as TGTGCCAGCAGTTTCGGGAACTCCTACAATGAGCAGTTCTTC. This translates into CASSFGNSYNEQFF.

The sample holds one count of this clone. The V gene is TRBV5-6, the J gene TRBJ2-5; D is possibly TRBD1 (5 bases). The CDR3 runs to 12 residues. From germline, CDR1 is SGHDT and CDR2 YYEEEE. Trimming took off 5 bases at V and 5 bases at J, with 10 bases between the two ends. The CDR3 is CASRQGWETQYF. The CDR3 DNA sequence: TGTGCCAGCAGGCAGGGTTGGGAGACCCAGTACTTC.

V and J are TRBV6-5 and TRBJ2-3, with 12 positions matching TRBD2. Looked up from germline, CDR1 is MNHEY and CDR2 is SVGAGI. This CDR3 is 14 amino acids long. Germline trimming cut 6 bases from V and 7 bases from J; bases unmatched to any gene: 5. CDR3 nucleotides: TGTGCCAGCAGCTCTAGCGGGGGGGCTAATACGCAGTATTTT. This sequence encodes CASSSSGGANTQYF.

The chain recombines TRBV6-4 with TRBJ1-1, with TRBD1 as a possible D gene (6 bases). The CDR3 loop spans 13 amino acids. Germline lookup yields CDR1 MRHNA and CDR2 SNTAGT. V was trimmed by 0 bases and J by 6 bases, leaving 8 bases between them. CDR3 region: CASSDSQGSEAFF. As DNA, the CDR3 is TGTGCCAGCAGTGACTCGCAGGGGTCTGAAGCTTTCTTT.

V is TRBV30 and J is TRBJ2-5; 8 bases align to TRBD2. The DNA end lines up better with TRBJ2-7; the J call may be wrong. Germline lookup yields CDR1 GTSNPN and CDR2 SVGIG (reference sequence). This CDR3 has 13 residues. The CDR3 loop is CAWKVAGWYEQYF. The CDR3 DNA follows: TGTGCCTGGAAGGTAGCGGGGTGGTACGAGCAGTACTTC.